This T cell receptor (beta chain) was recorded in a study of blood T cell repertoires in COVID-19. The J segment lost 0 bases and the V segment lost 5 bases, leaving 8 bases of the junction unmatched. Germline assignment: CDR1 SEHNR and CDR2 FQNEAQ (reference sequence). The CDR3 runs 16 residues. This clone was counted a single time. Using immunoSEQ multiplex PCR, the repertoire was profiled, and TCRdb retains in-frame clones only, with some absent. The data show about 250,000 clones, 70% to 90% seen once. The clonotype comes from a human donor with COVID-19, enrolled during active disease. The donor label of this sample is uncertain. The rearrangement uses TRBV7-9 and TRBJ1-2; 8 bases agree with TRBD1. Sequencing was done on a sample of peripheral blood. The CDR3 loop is CASSGQGLIANYGYTF. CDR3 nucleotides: TGTGCCAGCAGCGGACAGGGCCTCATAGCTAACTATGGCTACACCTTC.